This T cell receptor beta chain was captured in a study of low-dose radiotherapy and immunotherapy resistance in tumors. Study-level background: Every two weeks patients got nivolumab 240 mg flat dose, plus ipilimumab 1 mg/kg every six weeks, intravenously.

Time point reported: before trial treatment. cDNA synthesis used a TRAV/TRBV-specific primer set for both chains. TCR amplification ran roughly 20 PCR cycles using constant-region and V-primer adapter primers. Isolated mRNA underwent amplification by in vitro transcription. One entry per CDR3 protein results from TCRdb running MiXCR on the reads. The data contain around 90,000 distinct CDR3 sequences, about 20% of them singletons. In this sample, this clonotype turned up many times. CDR1 MGHRA and CDR2 YSYEKL come from the germline V gene. V was clipped by 4 bases and J by 3 bases, with 16 bases between them. This CDR3 has 15 amino acids.

This sequence was found in a male donor with prostate cancer. The chain uses TRBV4-1 and TRBJ2-7; D not resolved. The specimen was PBMCs, collected before treatment. The CDR3 DNA is TGCGCCAGCAGCCTCAAGATTACGTTGGACTACGAGCAGTACTTC. It is translated as CASSLKITLDYEQYF.